The 32 T cell receptor beta chains given below trace back to one sample, sequenced in a study of technical replicates of blood from several donors. Generated by immunoSEQ multiplex PCR, the TCRdb table keeps only in-frame clones and is missing some. The repertoire holds over 25,000 clones, with just over 90% as singletons. Sequencing was done on a sample of PBMCs. Receptors were obtained from a human donor in good health. Some clones in this sample may be carry-over from other donors' samples.

CDR3 protein: CSVEDLDRGRSGGRSDTQYF. The CDR3 region has the DNA TGCAGCGTTGAAGACTTAGACAGGGGGAGGAGCGGGGGGCGGTCAGATACGCAGTATTTT. This chain connects TRBV29-1 to TRBJ2-3; D tentatively fits TRBD1 or TRBD2 (9 bases each). Trimming took 0 bases from V and 4 from J, leaving 29 bases between them. Germline lookup yields CDR1 SQVTM and CDR2 ANQGSEA. CDR3 length: 20 residues.

The chain employs TRBV6-5 and TRBJ2-5, with 7 bases aligning to TRBD2. The CDR3 is made up of 14 amino acids. V shed 6 bases and J 5 bases; nucleotides not matched to a gene: 9. The germline gives CDR1 MNHEY, CDR2 SVGAGI. The CDR3 loop is CASRNGGSLETQYF. The CDR3 bases are TGTGCCAGCAGAAACGGGGGGAGTTTGGAGACCCAGTACTTC.

The chain recombines TRBV4-3 with TRBJ2-6, with a weak D call TRBD1 (6 bases). This CDR3 has 16 amino acids. V lost 5 bases and J lost 1, with 12 bases in between. CDR1 and CDR2 from the germline V gene are LGHNA and YSLEER. CDR3 in amino acids: CASSLITGSGANVLTF. For the CDR3, the DNA is TGCGCCAGCAGCTTAATAACAGGGTCTGGGGCCAACGTCCTGACTTTC.

The chain employs TRBV27 and TRBJ1-1; the D is unclear. V lost 7 bases, J lost 4 bases, and 13 bases lay in between. The CDR3 runs 13 residues. The V gene's germline CDR1 is MNHEY and CDR2 SMNVEV (reference sequence). This CDR3 reads CASTPRGGTEAFF. In nucleotides, the CDR3 is TGTGCCAGCACCCCAAGAGGTGGCACTGAAGCTTTCTTT.

This chain connects TRBV6-5 to TRBJ2-7, with 7 bases identical to TRBD1. The trim removed 2 bases at V and 6 bases at J, leaving 7 bases unmatched. Germline V gene data show CDR1 as MNHEY and CDR2 as SVGAGI. The CDR3 covers 14 residues. The CDR3 coding sequence is TGTGCCAGCAGTTACCGGAACAGGGGTTCCGAGCAGTACTTC. Protein sequence: CASSYRNRGSEQYF.

This clone was counted a single time. The chain uses TRBV11-3 and TRBJ1-6; D remains ambiguous. This CDR3 is 13 amino acids long. The V gene lost 0 bases and the J gene lost 7 bases, with 4 bases spanning the gap. From germline, CDR1 is SGHNT and CDR2 YENEEA. CDR3 sequence: CASSLDLNSPLHF. The CDR3 region has the DNA TGTGCCAGCAGCTTAGATCTGAATTCACCCCTCCACTTT.

The CDR3 nucleotides read TGTGCCAGCAGGGGGACAGGGATAGAGGGAGAAAAACTGTTTTTT. It yields the protein CASRGTGIEGEKLFF. The chain employs TRBV6-1 and TRBJ1-4; TRBD1 matches at 9 bases. This CDR3 is built from 15 residues. V shed 6 bases and J 8 bases; nucleotides not matched to a gene: 10. Germline lookup yields CDR1 MNHNS and CDR2 SASEGT.

The chain recombines TRBV4-1 with TRBJ1-1, with D unclear. The CDR3 loop spans 16 amino acids. Germline CDR1 reads MGHRA; CDR2 reads YSYEKL. V lost 4 bases, J lost 2 bases, and 17 bases lay in between. The DNA for the CDR3 is TGCGCCAGCAGCCTCCCTCGCGGGGAACTAAACACTGAAGCTTTCTTT. It specifies CASSLPRGELNTEAFF.

The chain recombines TRBV29-1 with TRBJ2-1; the D gene is possibly TRBD2 (6 bases). Germline V gene lookup returns CDR1 SQVTM and CDR2 ANQGSEA. This CDR3 comprises 15 residues. V was clipped by 6 bases and J by 6 bases, with 21 bases between them. CDR3 residues: CSVTKVTSLANEQFF. CDR3 sequence (DNA): TGCAGCGTCACCAAGGTAACTAGCCTGGCCAATGAGCAGTTCTTC.

V is TRBV2 and J is TRBJ2-3, with D possibly TRBD2 on 6 matching bases. Trimming shortened V by 7 bases and J by 8 bases, and 25 bases separated the two germline ends. Germline loops: CDR1 SNHLY, CDR2 FYNNEI. CDR3 length: 16 residues. CDR3 residues: CASKTLGRPKMGTQYF. The DNA for the CDR3 is TGTGCCAGCAAAACTCTGGGGAGGCCGAAGATGGGTACGCAGTATTTT.

The chain couples TRBV6-6 to TRBJ1-2; D is perhaps TRBD1 (5 bases). The CDR3 has 12 residues. Germline CDR1 and CDR2: MNHNY and SVGAGI (reference sequence). The V and J ends lost 6 bases and 6 bases respectively, with 11 bases between them. In DNA, the CDR3 is TGTGCCAGCAGGGGGGGACCGGATGGCTACACCTTC. As protein: CASRGGPDGYTF.

This rearrangement joins TRBV27 to TRBJ1-2; perhaps TRBD1 as D (5 bases). Per germline, CDR1 MNHEY and CDR2 SMNVEV (reference sequence). Trimming took off 2 bases at V and 4 bases at J, with 11 bases between the two ends. This CDR3 region has 14 residues. CDR3 protein: CASSLQGRGYGYTF. The DNA of the CDR3 is TGTGCCAGCAGTTTACAAGGGAGGGGCTATGGCTACACCTTC.

V gene TRBV7-9 combines with J gene TRBJ1-1; D not certain. Germline CDR1 is SEHNR and CDR2 is FQNEAQ (reference sequence). The germline V and J ends were trimmed by 2 bases and 11 bases, with 18 bases remaining between them. This CDR3 contains 14 residues. The CDR3 protein is CASSLIGSVIRAFF. The DNA of the CDR3 is TGTGCCAGCAGCTTAATTGGCAGCGTGATTCGGGCTTTCTTT.

This clone was seen only a few times. The chain couples TRBV4-1 to TRBJ1-2; D uncertain. Trimming cost V 0 bases and J 5 bases, with 16 bases left between them. The CDR3 consists of 16 residues. The germline gives CDR1 MGHRA, CDR2 YSYEKL. CDR3 residues: CASSQDTRAPSYGYTF. The CDR3 nucleotides read TGCGCCAGCAGCCAAGATACCCGAGCCCCCTCTTATGGCTACACCTTC.

This rearrangement joins TRBV6-5 to TRBJ2-7, with TRBD1 matching over 11 bases. CDR3 length: 16 residues. In germline, CDR1 is MNHEY, CDR2 SVGAGI. V lost 1 base to trimming and J lost 6 bases; unmatched junction nucleotides: 8. CDR3 in DNA: TGTGCCAGCAGTTACTTCGCCGGGACAGGGGGATCCGAGCAGTACTTC. It is translated as CASSYFAGTGGSEQYF.

The V and J genes are TRBV7-2 and TRBJ2-7, with 7 bases fitting TRBD1. This CDR3 comprises 16 residues. V lost 5 bases, J lost 0 bases, and 10 bases stayed unmatched. Germline CDR1 reads SGHTA; CDR2 reads FQGNSA. CDR3 DNA: TGTGCCAGCAGCCTAAGCCGGGACAGATCCTCCTACGAGCAGTACTTC. It translates to CASSLSRDRSSYEQYF.

This chain uses TRBV2 with TRBJ1-1; tentative D call: TRBD1 (5 bases). Germline values: CDR1 SNHLY, CDR2 FYNNEI. V was shortened by 9 bases and J by 4 bases, with 9 bases between the two germline ends. The CDR3 covers 11 residues. Here the CDR3 reads CASQGGTEAFF. DNA of the CDR3: TGTGCCAGTCAGGGCGGCACTGAAGCTTTCTTT. Supplemented by reference TRBV2 and TRBJ1-1, the full variable domain reads EPEVTQTPSHQVTQMGQEVILRCVPISNHLYFYWYRQILGQKVEFLVSFYNNEISEKSEIFDDQFSVERPDGSNFTLKIRSTKLEDSAMYFCASQGGTEAFFGQGTRLTVV.

The rearrangement uses TRBV10-3 and TRBJ1-1; possibly TRBD1 for D (6 bases). The CDR3 has 14 amino acids. Germline V gene sequence: CDR1 ENHRY, CDR2 SYGVKD. The V and J ends lost 3 bases and 1 base respectively, with 9 bases between them. The CDR3 bases are TGTGCCATCAGTGATTTGGGACAGAACACTGAAGCTTTCTTT. It is translated as CAISDLGQNTEAFF.

CDR3 in amino acids: CASSLIAGGADTQYF. As DNA, the CDR3 is TGCGCCAGCAGCTTGATAGCGGGGGGCGCAGATACGCAGTATTTT. V is TRBV5-1 and J is TRBJ2-3, with 10 bases matching TRBD2. The CDR3 has 15 amino acids. Looked up from germline, CDR1 is SGHRS and CDR2 is YFSETQ. Trimming at V came to 1 base and at J to 4 bases, leaving 3 bases not matched to a gene.

The DNA of the CDR3 is TGTGCCAGCAGCGCGACTAGCGGGGGCTACAATGAGCAGTTCTTC. Its protein product is CASSATSGGYNEQFF. The chain has TRBV9 and TRBJ2-1; 12 positions match TRBD2. Germline CDR1 and CDR2: SGDLS and YYNGEE. The junction had 1 base not matched to a gene; V was cut back by 3 bases and J by 3 bases. This CDR3 has 15 residues.

V is TRBV2 and J is TRBJ2-7; tentative D call: TRBD1 (6 bases). CDR1 is SNHLY and CDR2 is FYNNEI in the germline V gene. This CDR3 has 16 amino acids. Trimming removed 2 bases from V and 4 bases from J, with 18 bases in between. As DNA, the CDR3 is TGTGCCAGCAGTGAATATATTCCAGGGGAGCTTTACGAGCAGTACTTC. Residues: CASSEYIPGELYEQYF.

The chain couples TRBV5-1 to TRBJ2-7; 8 bases are a match to TRBD1. V was pared by 5 bases and J by 5 bases, with 12 bases of the junction left unmatched. Germline CDR1 and CDR2: SGHRS and YFSETQ. This CDR3 contains 15 residues. This CDR3 is CASRKGQVDRNEQYF. The CDR3 DNA follows: TGCGCCAGCAGGAAGGGACAGGTCGATAGAAACGAGCAGTACTTC. The full variable domain, rest sourced from reference TRBV5-1 and TRBJ2-7, is KAGVTQTPRYLIKTRGQQVTLSCSPISGHRSVSWYQQTPGQGLQFLFEYFSETQRNKGNFPGRFSGRQFSNSRSEMNVSTLELGDSALYLCASRKGQVDRNEQYFGPGTRLTVT.

The gene calls are TRBV7-2 and TRBJ1-3, with a tentative D call TRBD1 (5 bases). The CDR3 covers 14 residues. Trimming took 5 bases from V and 1 from J, leaving 9 bases between them. Germline loops: CDR1 SGHTA, CDR2 FQGNSA. CDR3 residues: CASSPQGSGNTIYF. In DNA, the CDR3 is TGTGCCAGCAGCCCGCAGGGTTCTGGAAACACCATATATTTT.

The J gene is TRBJ1-4, the V gene TRBV4-2; 7 bases align to TRBD1. The V and J ends lost 4 bases and 3 bases, in that order; junction bases with no gene match: 2. Germline V CDR1 and CDR2: LGHNA, YNFKEQ. CDR3 size: 14 residues. CDR3 region: CASSPDRANEKLFF. The CDR3, as DNA: TGTGCCAGCAGCCCTGACAGGGCTAATGAAAAACTGTTTTTT.

CDR3 amino acids: CASSPLGLAGEQFF. The CDR3 DNA reads as TGTGCCAGCAGCCCCCTTGGACTAGCTGGGGAGCAGTTCTTC. The chain links TRBV4-2 to TRBJ2-1, with TRBD2 identical over 8 bases. Germline V gene lookup returns CDR1 LGHNA and CDR2 YNFKEQ. The CDR3 contains 14 residues. V trimming: 4 bases; J trimming: 10 bases; junction bases outside the gene matches: 9.

This clone was observed a single time. This chain links TRBV5-4 with TRBJ1-2, with TRBD1 as a possible D gene (6 bases). The CDR3 consists of 13 residues. Germline V gene data show CDR1 as SGHNT and CDR2 as YYREEE (reference sequence). The V end was cut by 0 bases, the J end by 8 bases, with 11 bases between. Written as DNA, the CDR3 is TGTGCCAGCAGCTTGGAATGGGGGCCCGGCTACACCTTC. Translated, it gives CASSLEWGPGYTF.

The count of this clone is one. This sequence joins TRBV11-3 and TRBJ2-2; D possibly corresponds to TRBD2 (5 bases). Trimming took off 5 bases at V and 4 bases at J, with 5 bases between the two ends. The CDR3 runs 12 residues. Germline V gene lookup returns CDR1 SGHNT and CDR2 YENEEA. Written as DNA, the CDR3 is TGTGCCAGCAGCCGGGGCACCGGGGAGCTGTTTTTT. Residues: CASSRGTGELFF.

This sequence joins TRBV11-2 and TRBJ2-5, with 8 bases identical to TRBD2. Germline assignment: CDR1 SGHAT and CDR2 FQNNGV. Germline trimming cut 0 bases from V and 4 bases from J; bases unmatched to any gene: 7. The length of the CDR3 is 16 residues. The CDR3 DNA sequence: TGTGCCAGCAGCTTAGATACGGGGGGGCCCCCAGAGACCCAGTACTTC. Encoded protein: CASSLDTGGPPETQYF.

The gene calls are TRBV5-1 and TRBJ2-7, with D perhaps TRBD1 (6 bases). The CDR3 runs 14 residues. Germline V gives CDR1 SGHRS, CDR2 YFSETQ. Trimming stripped 0 bases from V and 4 bases from J, with 11 bases between. The CDR3: CASSLAAGDYEQYF. In DNA, the CDR3 is TGCGCCAGCAGCTTGGCGGCAGGGGATTACGAGCAGTACTTC. Drawing the rest from reference TRBV5-1 and TRBJ2-7, the complete variable domain is KAGVTQTPRYLIKTRGQQVTLSCSPISGHRSVSWYQQTPGQGLQFLFEYFSETQRNKGNFPGRFSGRQFSNSRSEMNVSTLELGDSALYLCASSLAAGDYEQYFGPGTRLTVT.

This CDR3 is CASSLLRGGIYLYNEQFF. The CDR3 nucleotides are TGTGCCAGCAGCTTACTCCGGGGGGGGATTTACCTTTACAATGAGCAGTTCTTC. The chain employs TRBV7-6 and TRBJ2-1, with TRBD2 identical over 8 bases. Germline CDR1 and CDR2: SGHVS and FNYEAQ. The J segment lost 4 bases and the V segment lost 2 bases, leaving 13 bases of the junction unmatched. The CDR3 consists of 18 residues.

This clone appeared a single time. V and J are TRBV4-1 and TRBJ2-7, with a weak D call TRBD1 (5 bases). V was shortened by 3 bases and J by 6 bases, with 12 bases between the two germline ends. This CDR3 region has 13 residues. Germline CDR1 is MGHRA and CDR2 is YSYEKL. The CDR3 coding sequence is TGCGCCAGCAGCCATTTAGGGGTGGGCGAGCAGTACTTC. It codes for CASSHLGVGEQYF.

This chain uses TRBV7-9 with TRBJ1-6; the match to TRBD1 covers 8 bases. After removal of 2 bases from V and 9 bases from J, the junction contained 3 bases not matched to a gene. The CDR3 extends over 14 amino acids. Germline lookup yields CDR1 SEHNR and CDR2 FQNEAQ (reference sequence). The CDR3 DNA sequence: TGTGCCAGCAGCTTATATGGACAGGGTTCACCCCTCCACTTT. This encodes CASSLYGQGSPLHF.